Given below is one T cell receptor beta chain in context. Using immunoSEQ multiplex PCR, the repertoire was profiled, and TCRdb retains in-frame clones only, with some absent. The sample records 600,000 to 750,000 clones, about nine tenths being singletons. Germline assignment: CDR1 LGHNA and CDR2 YNFKEQ. Between the trimmed V and J ends, which lost 0 bases and 2 bases, there was a span of 10 bases. The CDR3 extends over 15 amino acids. This entry is derived from a study of shared clonotypes between healthy human individuals. J is TRBJ1-2 and V is TRBV4-2; D may be TRBD1 (5 bases). This receptor was obtained from a young man in good health. Some clones in this sample may be carry-over from other donors' samples. Input material: memory CD8+ T cells from PBMCs. Described subset: CD45RO+ cells pooled with CCR7-negative TemRA cells. CDR3 region: CASSQESGFNYGYTF. Written as DNA, the CDR3 is TGTGCCAGCAGCCAAGAATCAGGGTTCAACTATGGCTACACCTTC.